The 15 T cell receptor beta chains presented below share a single source sample, sequenced in a study of blood T cell repertoires in COVID-19. The assay was immunoSEQ multiplex PCR, and TCRdb's table has in-frame clones only and misses some. The profile shows 150,000 to 200,000 clones, around 83% of them singletons. Sequenced input: peripheral blood. The receptors were sampled from a man between 18 and 29 years old with acute or convalescent COVID-19.

DNA for the CDR3: TGCGCCAGCAGCCAAGATGCAGGGAGGTCTGAAGCTTTCTTT. This codes for CASSQDAGRSEAFF. The chain is built from TRBV4-1 and TRBJ1-1; D may be TRBD1 (5 bases). V gave up 0 bases and J gave up 6 bases, with 11 bases separating them. Germline V lookup: CDR1 MGHRA, CDR2 YSYEKL. The CDR3 consists of 14 residues.

CDR3 residues: CASSPQQGNSGNTIYF. CDR3 DNA: TGCGCCAGCAGCCCGCAACAGGGGAACTCTGGAAACACCATATATTTT. This rearrangement joins TRBV4-1 to TRBJ1-3; TRBD1 aligns across 7 bases. The CDR3 has 16 amino acids. CDR1 and CDR2 (germline): MGHRA, YSYEKL. The junction had 6 bases not matched to a gene; V was cut back by 4 bases and J by 0 bases.

V gene TRBV6-5 combines with J gene TRBJ2-7; tentatively, D is TRBD1 (6 bases). The CDR3 length is 15 residues. The V end lost 6 bases, the J end lost 5 bases, and 20 bases lay between the germline ends. Germline CDR1 and CDR2: MNHEY and SVGAGI. The CDR3 reads CASRVNRVPGDEQYV. Here the CDR3 DNA reads TGTGCCAGCAGAGTAAACAGGGTCCCTGGGGACGAGCAGTACGTC.

The chain has TRBV28 and TRBJ1-5, with D tentatively TRBD1 (6 bases). V gave up 3 bases and J gave up 0 bases, with 12 bases separating them. The CDR3 is made up of 16 amino acids. Germline V gives CDR1 MDHEN, CDR2 SYDVKM. CDR3 DNA: TGTGCCAGCAGTTTCCAGGGGCAGTATAGCAATCAGCCCCAGCATTTT. Protein: CASSFQGQYSNQPQHF.

This clone was seen only once. The rearrangement joins TRBV7-9 to TRBJ1-1; maybe TRBD1 (5 bases). Trimming left V 7 bases short and J 0 bases short, with 9 bases between. The germline V gene encodes CDR1 SEHNR and CDR2 FQNEAQ (reference sequence). This CDR3 comprises 13 residues. The CDR3 spells CASTGGVNTEAFF. DNA for the CDR3: TGTGCCAGCACCGGAGGGGTGAACACTGAAGCTTTCTTT.

Ten or more counts support this clone. The CDR3, as DNA: TGCGCCAGCAGCCAAGCGGGACAGGGATGGCATGGCTACACCTTC. Protein: CASSQAGQGWHGYTF. V gene TRBV4-1 combines with J gene TRBJ1-2; 9 bases line up with TRBD1. Germline V gene data show CDR1 as MGHRA and CDR2 as YSYEKL. V shed 1 base and J 6 bases; nucleotides not matched to a gene: 6. The CDR3 extends over 15 amino acids.

This chain connects TRBV7-2 to TRBJ1-5; possible D gene TRBD1, 6 bases. CDR1 SGHTA and CDR2 FQGNSA come from the germline V gene. The CDR3 sequence is 13 residues long. The V and J ends lost 8 bases and 4 bases respectively, with 12 bases between them. CDR3 coding DNA: TGTGCCAGCCGAAGGGGGATGAATCAGCCCCAGCATTTT. Protein sequence: CASRRGMNQPQHF.

This chain links TRBV7-8 with TRBJ1-5; D possibly corresponds to TRBD1 (5 bases). Trimming took off 5 bases at V and 5 bases at J, with 13 bases between the two ends. CDR3 length equals 14 residues. Germline V gene data show CDR1 as SGHVS and CDR2 as FQNEAQ. The DNA for the CDR3 is TGTGCCAGCAGCCTAAGGAGGGGAGATCAGCCCCAGCATTTT. Its translation: CASSLRRGDQPQHF.

This chain links TRBV18 with TRBJ1-6; a possible D gene is TRBD1 (6 bases). Germline lookup yields CDR1 KGHSH and CDR2 LQKENI. Trimming took 0 bases from V and 7 from J, leaving 10 bases between them. The CDR3 runs 15 residues. The CDR3 bases are TGTGCCAGCTCACCACCGGCAGGGGCAAATTCACCCCTCCACTTT. This sequence encodes CASSPPAGANSPLHF.

The CDR3: CASSPPQGMTEAFF. The CDR3 nucleotides read TGTGCCAGCTCACCACCACAGGGGATGACTGAAGCTTTCTTT. The chain links TRBV18 to TRBJ1-1, with TRBD1 matching 7 bases. CDR1 KGHSH and CDR2 LQKENI come from the germline V gene. CDR3 length: 14 amino acids. The ends lost 0 bases at V and 5 bases at J; junction bases unmatched: 3.

On this clone: Other nucleotide sequences from this sample produce the same CDR3. The rearrangement joins TRBV30 to TRBJ1-1; D is ambiguous. The CDR3 runs to 13 residues. The germline V gene has CDR1 GTSNPN and CDR2 SVGIG (reference sequence). V was clipped by 0 bases and J by 4 bases, with 9 bases between them. The CDR3 DNA follows: TGTGCCTGGAGTGTAGGTGGCGGCACTGAAGCTTTCTTT. It codes for CAWSVGGGTEAFF.

The rearrangement joins TRBV19 to TRBJ1-2; no reliable D call. V lost 1 base to trimming and J lost 2 bases, with 11 bases between them. Per the germline V gene, CDR1 is LNHDA and CDR2 is SQIVND (reference sequence). CDR3 length: 15 amino acids. CDR3 sequence: CASSIGGNPNYGYTF. CDR3 coding DNA: TGTGCCAGTAGTATAGGCGGCAACCCAAACTATGGCTACACCTTC.

The genes are TRBV29-1 and TRBJ1-1; 8 nucleotides agree with TRBD1. The V and J ends lost 6 bases and 1 base, in that order; junction bases with no gene match: 10. There are 15 residues in the CDR3. Germline CDR1 and CDR2: SQVTM and ANQGSEA. This CDR3 reads CSVRVVTGGNTEAFF. The CDR3 DNA reads as TGCAGCGTCCGGGTGGTTACAGGGGGGAACACTGAAGCTTTCTTT.

The chain carries TRBV2 and TRBJ2-7; 7 bases line up with TRBD1. V was pared by 6 bases and J by 6 bases, with 5 bases of the junction left unmatched. CDR1 and CDR2 (germline): SNHLY, FYNNEI. The CDR3 runs to 12 residues. CDR3 protein: CASSRQGTEQYF. DNA for the CDR3: TGTGCCAGCAGCCGACAGGGAACCGAGCAGTACTTC.

The gene calls are TRBV15 and TRBJ2-2; 7 bases line up with TRBD2. The germline CDR1 and CDR2 sequences are LNHNV and YYDKDF (reference sequence). Trimming removed 8 bases from V and 1 base from J; junction bases left unmatched: 7. The CDR3 is made up of 15 amino acids. CDR3 sequence: CATREVAVNTGELFF. CDR3 bases: TGTGCCACCCGGGAGGTTGCTGTGAACACCGGGGAGCTGTTTTTT.